The 22 T cell receptor beta chains in this list originate from one sample, sequenced in a study of CD8 T cells in ankylosing spondylitis. TCRdb reanalysed the 5' RACE reads using MiXCR and keeps one entry per CDR3 protein. The sample lists 250,000 or so distinct CDR3 sequences, more than 15% occurring once. Sequencing used blood, either unsorted or a sorted T cell fraction (not recorded which). The receptors were sampled from a male donor with ankylosing spondylitis or in good health (not recorded which).

There are a few counts of this clonotype. The gene calls are TRBV4-2 and TRBJ2-7, with D perhaps matching TRBD1 (5 bases). CDR3 size: 17 residues. Germline CDR1 and CDR2: LGHNA and YNFKEQ. The V and J ends lost 1 base and 2 bases respectively, with 18 bases between them. The CDR3 protein is CASSQGAYTTDPYEQYF. The CDR3 DNA sequence: TGTGCCAGCAGCCAAGGAGCCTACACGACAGATCCCTACGAGCAGTACTTC.

Only a few counts were recorded for this clonotype. As DNA, the CDR3 is TGTGCCAGCAAGATACTAGCAGGGGAGGCAGATACGCAGTATTTT. Its protein product is CASKILAGEADTQYF. This chain joins TRBV12-3 or TRBV12-4 and TRBJ2-3, with D possibly being TRBD1 or TRBD2 (6 bases each). The CDR3 extends over 15 amino acids. Between the trimmed V and J ends, which lost 7 bases and 4 bases, there was a span of 18 bases.

The J gene is TRBJ2-7, the V gene TRBV12-3 or TRBV12-4; D perhaps matches TRBD1 (6 bases). The CDR3 contains 14 residues. Trimming stripped 6 bases from V and 2 bases from J, with 14 bases between. The CDR3 reads CASSPGDITYEQYF. Written as DNA, the CDR3 is TGTGCCAGCAGCCCTGGGGACATCACCTACGAGCAGTACTTC.

This clonotype was counted many times. The V call is TRBV20-1, the J call TRBJ2-5, with D perhaps assigned TRBD1 or TRBD2 (5 bases each). Germline V CDR1 and CDR2: DFQATT, SNEGSKA (reference sequence). The V end was cut by 3 bases, the J end by 9 bases, with 17 bases between. This CDR3 comprises 13 residues. The CDR3 is CSARGDGQVAQYF. In DNA form, the CDR3 reads TGCAGTGCTAGGGGGGATGGCCAAGTGGCCCAGTACTTC.

The V and J genes are TRBV29-1 and TRBJ1-1; D remains ambiguous. The CDR3 sequence is 13 residues long. The germline V and J ends were trimmed by 4 bases and 0 bases, with 9 bases remaining between them. CDR1 is SQVTM and CDR2 is ANQGSEA in the germline V gene. CDR3 residues: CSVAGGMNTEAFF. The CDR3 bases are TGCAGCGTTGCCGGTGGGATGAACACTGAAGCTTTCTTT.

This clonotype has only a few counts. The rearrangement joins TRBV2 to TRBJ1-5, with 9 bases aligning to TRBD1. V lost 8 bases, J lost 0 bases, and 8 bases stayed unmatched. The CDR3 has 16 residues. Germline lookup yields CDR1 SNHLY and CDR2 FYNNEI. As DNA, the CDR3 is TGTGCCAGCGGGGACAGGGAGGTTTATAGCAATCAGCCCCAGCATTTT. Translation gives CASGDREVYSNQPQHF.

This clonotype was counted between two and nine times. The chain combines TRBV14 with TRBJ2-7; D could derive from TRBD1 or TRBD2 (5 bases each). The CDR3 length is 14 residues. Germline assignment: CDR1 SGHDN and CDR2 FVKESK. V was clipped by 4 bases and J by 1 base, with 11 bases between them. The CDR3 reads CASSLQGVSYEQYF. CDR3 nucleotide sequence: TGTGCCAGCAGCCTTCAGGGAGTTTCCTACGAGCAGTACTTC.

At least ten counts were recorded for this clonotype. This chain links TRBV4-2 with TRBJ2-7, with 10 bases fitting TRBD2. Unmatched junction bases numbered 6, after V lost 4 bases and J lost 3 bases. CDR1 LGHNA and CDR2 YNFKEQ come from the germline V gene. This CDR3 contains 15 residues. DNA of the CDR3: TGTGCCAGCAGCCGCCTAGCGGGAGATGTCTACGAGCAGTACTTC. It specifies CASSRLAGDVYEQYF.

This clonotype was counted only a few times. This chain connects TRBV4-1 to TRBJ2-1, with 9 bases lining up with TRBD2. Germline trimming cut 4 bases from V and 10 bases from J; bases unmatched to any gene: 17. The CDR3 has 17 amino acids. Germline lookup yields CDR1 MGHRA and CDR2 YSYEKL. The CDR3, as DNA: TGCGCCAGCAGCCTAGCGGGGTGGCGGGAGGGCCGTAACGAGCAGTTCTTC. Encoded protein: CASSLAGWREGRNEQFF.

This clonotype was found a few times. CDR3 nucleotide sequence: TGCAGTGTCCCCCACAGCCGGCCCAATGAGCAGTTCTTC. Its protein product is CSVPHSRPNEQFF. The V gene is TRBV20-1, the J gene TRBJ2-1; unclear D gene. The germline V and J ends were trimmed by 7 bases and 6 bases, with 16 bases remaining between them. The CDR3 spans 13 residues. Germline V CDR1 and CDR2: DFQATT, SNEGSKA (reference sequence).

V and J are TRBV12-3 or TRBV12-4 and TRBJ2-4; a weak D match, TRBD1 (5 bases). This CDR3 region has 13 residues. The germline V and J ends were trimmed by 8 bases and 4 bases, with 12 bases remaining between them. The CDR3 coding sequence is TGTGCCAGCGCCGACAGCTATAAAAACATTCAGTACTTC. This codes for CASADSYKNIQYF.

The chain uses TRBV7-2 and TRBJ2-1; 8 bases are a match to TRBD2. Trimming cost V 2 bases and J 7 bases; bases outside gene matches: 13. CDR3 length: 17 residues. CDR1 and CDR2 from the germline V gene are SGHTA and FQGNSA. The chain's CDR3 is CASSLLWTSPPGNEQFF. The CDR3 DNA sequence: TGTGCCAGCAGCTTACTTTGGACTAGCCCCCCGGGTAATGAGCAGTTCTTC.

V and J are TRBV7-9 and TRBJ2-2; D unresolved. The germline CDR1 and CDR2 sequences are SEHNR and FQNEAQ (reference sequence). The CDR3 has 15 amino acids. Deletions cut 3 bases from V and 0 bases from J, with 8 bases between. As DNA, the CDR3 is TGTGCCAGCAGCTTTCTCGGACCGAACACCGGGGAGCTGTTTTTT. It specifies CASSFLGPNTGELFF. The variable domain in full, with the rest retrieved from reference TRBV7-9 and TRBJ2-2, is DTGVSQNPRHKITKRGQNVTFRCDPISEHNRLYWYRQTLGQGPEFLTYFQNEAQLEKSRLLSDRFSAERPKGSFSTLEIQRTEQGDSAMYLCASSFLGPNTGELFFGEGSRLTVL.

The genes are TRBV20-1 and TRBJ2-7, with a tentative D call TRBD2 (6 bases). The CDR3 has 13 amino acids. Trimming cost V 6 bases and J 1 base, with 13 bases left between them. The V gene's germline CDR1 is DFQATT and CDR2 SNEGSKA (reference sequence). Here the CDR3 DNA reads TGCAGTGCCAGGCCGGGAGCTTCCTACGAGCAGTACTTC. Translating it yields CSARPGASYEQYF.

This clonotype was found a few times. The chain uses TRBV12-3 or TRBV12-4 and TRBJ2-3; TRBD2 agrees at 8 bases. The CDR3 totals 15 residues. J was trimmed by 5 bases and V by 5 bases; bases with no gene match: 9. The CDR3 DNA follows: TGTGCCAGCAGTCACGGAGCGGGAGCCGGAGATACGCAGTATTTT. As protein: CASSHGAGAGDTQYF.

This clonotype was seen ten or more times. V and J are TRBV20-1 and TRBJ2-1; 7 bases are a match to TRBD2. Germline V gene sequence: CDR1 DFQATT, CDR2 SNEGSKA (reference sequence). Trimming removed 5 bases from V and 5 bases from J; junction bases left unmatched: 12. The CDR3 is made up of 15 amino acids. The CDR3 loop reads CSAPGTGGRDNEQFF. CDR3 nucleotide sequence: TGCAGTGCTCCCGGTACGGGCGGGAGAGACAATGAGCAGTTCTTC.

This clonotype has only a few counts. The V and J genes are TRBV11-1 and TRBJ1-1, with 12 bases lining up with TRBD1. With 5 bases clipped from V and 2 bases from J, the junction kept 12 bases outside the gene matches. Per germline, CDR1 SGHAT and CDR2 FQDESV (reference sequence). CDR3 length: 18 amino acids. The CDR3 loop is CASSPISGQGAFNTEAFF. The CDR3 nucleotides read TGTGCCAGCAGCCCCATCTCGGGACAGGGGGCTTTCAACACTGAAGCTTTCTTT.

The table lists this clonotype with a count of one. CDR3 protein: CSVERATYNEQFF. The DNA for the CDR3 is TGCAGCGTTGAGCGGGCGACCTACAATGAGCAGTTCTTC. The rearrangement uses TRBV29-1 and TRBJ2-1, with TRBD2 as a possible D gene (5 bases). The V end lost 3 bases, the J end lost 2 bases, and 8 bases lay between the germline ends. The germline gives CDR1 SQVTM, CDR2 ANQGSEA. CDR3 size: 13 residues.

The sample holds a few counts of this clonotype. The CDR3 bases are TGCGCCAGCAGCCAAGATATCGGGACAGGCCAAGAGACCCAGTACTTC. Translating it yields CASSQDIGTGQETQYF. The gene calls are TRBV4-3 and TRBJ2-5; TRBD1 aligns across 8 bases. The CDR3 totals 16 residues. The germline CDR1 and CDR2 sequences are LGHNA and YSLEER. Germline trimming cut 0 bases from V and 1 base from J; bases unmatched to any gene: 4.

The chain links TRBV29-1 to TRBJ2-3, with TRBD1 matching 8 bases. The V gene's germline CDR1 is SQVTM and CDR2 ANQGSEA. The CDR3 is 14 residues long. V lost 6 bases and J lost 4; bases outside the gene matches: 9. CDR3 nucleotides: TGCAGCGTCCGGGACAGGTCCATTCCAGATACGCAGTATTTT. Protein sequence: CSVRDRSIPDTQYF.

The chain recombines TRBV25-1 with TRBJ2-7; D remains unclear. V was trimmed by 2 bases and J by 4 bases, leaving 6 bases between them. The CDR3 has 12 residues. CDR1 and CDR2 (germline): MGHDK, SYGVNS. This CDR3 reads CASSEDKYEQYF. DNA for the CDR3: TGTGCCAGCAGTGAAGACAAGTACGAGCAGTACTTC.

The chain carries TRBV20-1 and TRBJ2-7; D gene uncertain. This CDR3 has 14 amino acids. Trimming took 6 bases from V and 0 from J, leaving 15 bases between them. The germline CDR1 and CDR2 sequences are DFQATT and SNEGSKA (reference sequence). The CDR3 DNA reads TGCAGTGCCCCGAGCCCTCGGAGCTCCTACGAGCAGTACTTC. Protein sequence: CSAPSPRSSYEQYF.